Reported below is one TCR beta chain. The record originates from a study of blood T cell repertoires in COVID-19. Whole-study context: The study drew acute and convalescent COVID-19 samples from the United States, Italy and Spain. Sample material is recorded as cDNA or gDNA derived from T cells, B-cell-depleted T cells, or PBMCs.

The CDR3 is made up of 12 amino acids. Between the trimmed V and J ends, which lost 6 bases and 3 bases, there was a span of 7 bases. Looked up from germline, CDR1 is MNHEY and CDR2 is SVGAGI. Original methodology: Amplifying reference gene primers gave estimates of nucleated cell counts. Profiled with immunoSEQ multiplex PCR; TCRdb holds only in-frame clones, not every one. That table gives V, J and clone size, and the DNA gave D and trimming. The data hold roughly 120,000 clones, with about 79% observed a single time. This receptor was obtained from a woman of 80 years or more with active or convalescent COVID-19. Sequencing was performed on peripheral blood. The chain has TRBV6-5 and TRBJ2-3; D is undetermined. The CDR3 protein is CASSLLTDTQYF. CDR3 coding DNA: TGTGCCAGCAGCCTGTTGACAGATACGCAGTATTTT.